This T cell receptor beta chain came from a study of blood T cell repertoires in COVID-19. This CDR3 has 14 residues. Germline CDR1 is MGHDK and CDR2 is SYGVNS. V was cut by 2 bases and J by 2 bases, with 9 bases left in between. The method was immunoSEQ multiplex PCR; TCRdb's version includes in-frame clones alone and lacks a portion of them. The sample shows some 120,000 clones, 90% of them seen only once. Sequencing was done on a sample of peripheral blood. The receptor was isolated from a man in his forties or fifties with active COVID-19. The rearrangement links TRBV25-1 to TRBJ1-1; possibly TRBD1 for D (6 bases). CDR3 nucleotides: TGTGCCAGCAGTGAAGTACAGGGAAACACTGAAGCTTTCTTT. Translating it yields CASSEVQGNTEAFF.